Shown below are 28 T cell receptor beta chains from a single sample sequenced in a study of blood T cells in healthy people across ages. The use of a sample-barcoded 5' primer and a J-beta primer mix characterized a second PCR of roughly 7 to 11 cycles. Each CDR3 protein is one row after TCRdb ran MiXCR on the 5' RACE reads. Altogether nearly 800,000 distinct CDR3 sequences are present, about 61% being singletons, with the ten largest covering around 25%. Sequenced material: blood. The receptors shown here come from a man aged 35 to 55 in good health.

This clonotype was observed once. This chain connects TRBV4-1 to TRBJ2-3; D remains unclear. CDR3 size: 13 residues. Germline V gene sequence: CDR1 MGHRA, CDR2 YSYEKL. V lost 0 bases and J lost 14, with 15 bases in between. The chain's CDR3 is CASSQDVSTSGYF. The CDR3 bases are TGCGCCAGCAGCCAAGATGTCTCCACAAGTGGGTATTTT.

This clonotype came up a few times. This chain connects TRBV4-3 to TRBJ2-1, with D uncertain. Germline V gene data show CDR1 as LGHNA and CDR2 as YSLEER. This CDR3 region has 14 residues. V shed 1 base and J shed 9 bases, with 13 bases lying between them. CDR3 residues: CASSQGVANREQFF. The DNA for the CDR3 is TGCGCCAGCAGCCAAGGTGTAGCCAACCGTGAGCAGTTCTTC.

The chain combines TRBV20-1 with TRBJ2-1; 9 bases map to TRBD1. The CDR3 contains 15 residues. Trimming cost V 3 bases and J 4 bases; bases outside gene matches: 7. Germline V gene data show CDR1 as DFQATT and CDR2 as SNEGSKA (reference sequence). The CDR3 DNA follows: TGCAGTGCTAGGAAAGGGACAGGGATATACAATGAGCAGTTCTTC. Protein sequence: CSARKGTGIYNEQFF.

This clonotype turned up a few times. The genes are TRBV6-5 and TRBJ1-1, with 10 bases fitting TRBD1. The germline V gene encodes CDR1 MNHEY and CDR2 SVGAGI. CDR3 size: 14 residues. Trimming at V came to 5 bases and at J to 5 bases, leaving 5 bases not matched to a gene. The CDR3 DNA is TGTGCCAGCAGTCGACAGGGGGCGAGGACTGAAGCTTTCTTT. Translated: CASSRQGARTEAFF.

There are a few counts of this clonotype. The chain joins TRBV20-1 to TRBJ1-6; D is undetermined. CDR1 DFQATT and CDR2 SNEGSKA come from the germline V gene (reference sequence). The CDR3 runs to 15 residues. Deletions cut 2 bases from V and 4 bases from J, with 12 bases between. This chain's CDR3 is CSARFPGDYNSPLHF. DNA for the CDR3: TGCAGTGCTAGATTTCCAGGTGATTATAATTCACCCCTCCACTTT.

The chain is built from TRBV27 and TRBJ1-5; TRBD1 matches 8 bases. V dropped 5 bases and J dropped 6; count of bases not matched to a gene: 9. This CDR3 contains 15 residues. Germline lookup yields CDR1 MNHEY and CDR2 SMNVEV (reference sequence). CDR3 in DNA: TGTGCCAGCAGTCCGGAGACAGGGGTTTTTCAGCCCCAGCATTTT. This codes for CASSPETGVFQPQHF.

In its sample, this clonotype was seen a few times. As DNA, the CDR3 is TGCGCCAGCAGCCCGACAGGCGTAACCTACGAGCAGTACTTC. It encodes CASSPTGVTYEQYF. The J gene is TRBJ2-7, the V gene TRBV4-1, with a tentative D call TRBD1 (6 bases). Germline values: CDR1 MGHRA, CDR2 YSYEKL. V lost 4 bases and J 2 bases, leaving 12 bases between the germline ends. The CDR3 loop spans 14 amino acids.

V gene TRBV4-1 combines with J gene TRBJ2-7; 12 nucleotides match TRBD2. This CDR3 comprises 15 residues. V was pared by 2 bases and J by 6 bases, with 5 bases of the junction left unmatched. CDR1 is MGHRA and CDR2 is YSYEKL in the germline V gene. The CDR3 DNA sequence: TGCGCCAGCAGCCAATCCGGACTAGCGGGATTCGAGCAGTACTTC. This gives the protein CASSQSGLAGFEQYF.

V gene TRBV5-1 combines with J gene TRBJ2-5; tentatively, D is TRBD1 (6 bases). The ends were cut back, 2 bases at V and 3 bases at J, with 14 bases in the middle. The length of the CDR3 is 15 residues. Germline CDR1 is SGHRS and CDR2 is YFSETQ. This CDR3 is CASSFQGWTEETQYF. In DNA, the CDR3 is TGCGCCAGCAGCTTCCAGGGTTGGACAGAAGAGACCCAGTACTTC.

This CDR3 is CASSSLGVAAYNEQFF. CDR3 nucleotide sequence: TGTGCCAGCAGTTCCCTGGGAGTAGCGGCTTACAATGAGCAGTTCTTC. V is TRBV6-5 and J is TRBJ2-1; perhaps TRBD2 as D (6 bases). CDR3 size: 16 residues. Germline lookup yields CDR1 MNHEY and CDR2 SVGAGI. V was cut by 4 bases and J by 4 bases, with 17 bases left in between.

This clonotype was counted only a few times. The chain is built from TRBV5-1 and TRBJ2-5; D remains unclear. CDR1 and CDR2 (germline): SGHRS, YFSETQ. V was pared by 0 bases and J by 1 base, with 13 bases between. This CDR3 contains 16 residues. The DNA for the CDR3 is TGCGCCAGCAGCTTGGGACGAGACGGATTCCAAGAGACCCAGTACTTC. It translates to CASSLGRDGFQETQYF.

The J gene is TRBJ2-3, the V gene TRBV3-1; D is unclear. CDR3 length: 12 residues. CDR1 is LGHDT, CDR2 YNNKEL, per germline (reference sequence). V lost 0 bases and J 7 bases, leaving 5 bases between the germline ends. The CDR3 sequence: CASSQDLNTQYF. DNA of the CDR3: TGTGCCAGCAGCCAAGATTTGAATACGCAGTATTTT.

Only a few counts were recorded for this clonotype. This chain links TRBV6-6 with TRBJ1-1; D unclear. The CDR3 spans 13 residues. V lost 6 bases and J lost 4, with 12 bases in between. CDR1 is MNHNY, CDR2 SVGAGI, per germline (reference sequence). The CDR3 sequence: CASSRDMATEAFF. The CDR3 bases are TGTGCCAGCAGCCGCGACATGGCCACTGAAGCTTTCTTT.

This clonotype turned up a few times. This chain links TRBV29-1 with TRBJ2-1; TRBD1 matches 8 bases. After removal of 3 bases from V and 7 bases from J, the junction contained 8 bases not matched to a gene. The length of the CDR3 is 14 residues. Germline V lookup: CDR1 SQVTM, CDR2 ANQGSEA. In DNA, the CDR3 is TGCAGCGTTGACGGCAGGGGGCGCTGGAATGAGCAGTTCTTC. As protein: CSVDGRGRWNEQFF.

This chain's CDR3 is CAAQSAGAQETQYF. Here the CDR3 DNA reads TGTGCCGCACAGTCGGCGGGGGCCCAAGAGACCCAGTACTTC. J is TRBJ2-7 and V is TRBV25-1; D may be TRBD2 (7 bases). The J call may be incorrect, as the DNA end agrees better with TRBJ2-5. The CDR3 covers 14 residues. From germline, CDR1 is MGHDK and CDR2 SYGVNS.

This chain joins TRBV29-1 and TRBJ2-3; TRBD2 is a possible D gene (5 bases). Trimming left V 0 bases short and J 6 bases short, with 19 bases between. Germline CDR1 and CDR2: SQVTM and ANQGSEA. This CDR3 has 16 residues. For the CDR3, the DNA is TGCAGCGTTGAAGATTGGCTAGCAGACGGTGGGGATACGCAGTATTTT. It translates to CSVEDWLADGGDTQYF.

This chain uses TRBV2 with TRBJ1-1; 7 bases fit TRBD1. CDR3 length: 13 amino acids. CDR1 SNHLY and CDR2 FYNNEI come from the germline V gene. Trimming took 6 bases from V and 7 from J; bases not matched to a gene: 8. As DNA, the CDR3 is TGTGCCAGCAGGGATCCGGGACAGAGTGAAGCTTTCTTT. This encodes CASRDPGQSEAFF.

This clonotype has at least ten counts. The genes are TRBV7-3 and TRBJ1-2, with D possibly being TRBD1 (6 bases). The ends were cut back, 7 bases at V and 2 bases at J, with 17 bases in the middle. Germline V gives CDR1 SGHTA, CDR2 FQGTGA. This CDR3 spans 15 amino acids. CDR3 DNA: TGTGCCAGCATCCCCGGGGGGCGGACAAACTATGGCTACACCTTC. This sequence encodes CASIPGGRTNYGYTF.

This chain uses TRBV29-1 with TRBJ1-1, with 7 bases that match TRBD1. V shed 4 bases and J 6 bases; nucleotides not matched to a gene: 11. Germline V gives CDR1 SQVTM, CDR2 ANQGSEA. The CDR3 loop spans 14 amino acids. CDR3 bases: TGCAGCGTTGTCAGGGAGGGGGCGCGGGCTGAAGCTTTCTTT. This encodes CSVVREGARAEAFF.

The chain carries TRBV28 and TRBJ2-3; D assignment may be TRBD1 or TRBD2 (6 bases each). CDR3 length equals 14 residues. Between the trimmed V and J ends, which lost 6 bases and 0 bases, there was a span of 10 bases. Germline CDR1 is MDHEN and CDR2 is SYDVKM. The CDR3 DNA is TGTGCCAGCAGAATAGGGGGGAGCACAGATACGCAGTATTTT. Residues: CASRIGGSTDTQYF. Full variable domain (missing parts from reference TRBV28 and TRBJ2-3): DVKVTQSSRYLVKRTGEKVFLECVQDMDHENMFWYRQDPGLGLRLIYFSYDVKMKEKGDIPEGYSVSREKKERFSLILESASTNQTSMYLCASRIGGSTDTQYFGPGTRLTVL.

The chain carries TRBV7-2 and TRBJ2-2, with D tentatively TRBD1 (6 bases). The CDR3 is 15 residues long. The germline V and J ends were trimmed by 3 bases and 1 base, with 9 bases remaining between them. The germline gives CDR1 SGHTA, CDR2 FQGNSA. The CDR3 loop is CASSFLGQNTGELFF. The CDR3 bases are TGTGCCAGCAGCTTCTTGGGACAGAACACCGGGGAGCTGTTTTTT.

V gene TRBV2 combines with J gene TRBJ1-6; 8 bases match TRBD1. The CDR3 covers 15 residues. J gave up 9 bases and V 1 base, and 5 bases lay outside the gene matches. Germline V CDR1 and CDR2: SNHLY, FYNNEI. CDR3 sequence: CASSEVDRDGSPLHF. DNA of the CDR3: TGTGCCAGCAGTGAAGTGGACAGGGACGGTTCACCCCTCCACTTT.

Here the CDR3 DNA reads TGTGCCAGCAGTCGGGGGGGCCTGCCCCATGAGCAGTTCTTC. It translates to CASSRGGLPHEQFF. The J gene is TRBJ2-1, the V gene TRBV27, with TRBD2 matching 8 bases. V shed 5 bases, J shed 8 bases, and the junction held 8 bases outside the gene matches. In germline, CDR1 is MNHEY, CDR2 SMNVEV (reference sequence). This CDR3 is 14 amino acids long.

V usage is TRBV20-1 and J usage is TRBJ2-4, with D possibly TRBD2 on 5 matching bases. V lost 5 bases, J lost 4 bases, and 12 bases lay in between. The CDR3 contains 13 residues. Germline V gives CDR1 DFQATT, CDR2 SNEGSKA (reference sequence). CDR3 sequence (DNA): TGCAGTGCTCTTCAACTAGAAAAAAACATTCAGTACTTC. Its translation: CSALQLEKNIQYF.

The chain couples TRBV7-9 to TRBJ2-3; D is uncertain. The CDR3 extends over 13 amino acids. Germline V gene sequence: CDR1 SEHNR, CDR2 FQNEAQ (reference sequence). Trimming left V 7 bases short and J 6 bases short, with 14 bases between. The CDR3, as DNA: TGTGCCAGCACCCTAGAGGAGTTGGATACGCAGTATTTT. Residues: CASTLEELDTQYF.

The V gene is TRBV12-3 or TRBV12-4, the J gene TRBJ1-2, with 7 bases lining up with TRBD1. Trimming cost V 2 bases and J 7 bases; bases outside gene matches: 10. The CDR3 totals 15 residues. CDR3 nucleotides: TGTGCCAGCAGTTTACTTGGTCCGGGACAGTCTGGCTACACCTTC. Protein sequence: CASSLLGPGQSGYTF.

The chain uses TRBV7-3 and TRBJ2-1; 11 positions match TRBD2. The CDR3 is made up of 15 amino acids. J lost 9 bases, V lost 5 bases, and 9 bases had no gene match. Germline-derived CDR1 and CDR2 are SGHTA and FQGTGA. CDR3 loop: CASSLGASGGTEQFF. CDR3 sequence (DNA): TGTGCCAGCAGCCTCGGGGCTAGCGGGGGGACTGAGCAGTTCTTC.

The rearrangement uses TRBV20-1 and TRBJ2-7, with 10 bases matching TRBD2. V lost 6 bases, J lost 2 bases, and 4 bases stayed unmatched. This CDR3 has 13 residues. Germline loops: CDR1 DFQATT, CDR2 SNEGSKA (reference sequence). CDR3 bases: TGCAGTGCCAATAGCGGGAGGACCTACGAGCAGTACTTC. Translated, it gives CSANSGRTYEQYF.